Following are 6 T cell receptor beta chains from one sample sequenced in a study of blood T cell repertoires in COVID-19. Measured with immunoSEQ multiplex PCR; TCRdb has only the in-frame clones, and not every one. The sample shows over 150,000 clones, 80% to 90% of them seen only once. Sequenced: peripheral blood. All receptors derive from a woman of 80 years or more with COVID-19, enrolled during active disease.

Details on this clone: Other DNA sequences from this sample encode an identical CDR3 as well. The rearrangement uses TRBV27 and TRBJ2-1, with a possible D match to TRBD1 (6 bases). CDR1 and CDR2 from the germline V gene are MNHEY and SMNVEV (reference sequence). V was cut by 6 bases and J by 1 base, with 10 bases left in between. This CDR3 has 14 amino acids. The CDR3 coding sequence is TGTGCCAGCAGCTTACAGGGATCCTACAATGAGCAGTTCTTC. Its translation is CASSLQGSYNEQFF.

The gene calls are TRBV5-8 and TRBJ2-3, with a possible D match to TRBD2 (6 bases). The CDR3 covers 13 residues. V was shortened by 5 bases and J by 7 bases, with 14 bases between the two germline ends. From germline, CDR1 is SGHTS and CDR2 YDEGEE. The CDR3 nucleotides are TGTGCCAGCAGGGAAGGGACTCCCAATACGCAGTATTTT. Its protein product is CASREGTPNTQYF.

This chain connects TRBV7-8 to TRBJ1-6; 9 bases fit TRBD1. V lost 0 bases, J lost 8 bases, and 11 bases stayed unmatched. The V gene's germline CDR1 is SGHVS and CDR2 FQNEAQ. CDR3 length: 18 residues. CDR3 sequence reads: CASSLASYRGPGDSPLHF. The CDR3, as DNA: TGTGCCAGCAGCTTAGCGTCTTACAGGGGGCCTGGGGATTCACCCCTCCACTTT. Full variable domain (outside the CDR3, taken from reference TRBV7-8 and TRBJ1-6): GAGVSQSPRYKVAKRGQDVALRCDPISGHVSLFWYQQALGQGPEFLTYFQNEAQLDKSGLPSDRFFAERPEGSVSTLKIQRTQQEDSAVYLCASSLASYRGPGDSPLHFGNGTRLTVT.

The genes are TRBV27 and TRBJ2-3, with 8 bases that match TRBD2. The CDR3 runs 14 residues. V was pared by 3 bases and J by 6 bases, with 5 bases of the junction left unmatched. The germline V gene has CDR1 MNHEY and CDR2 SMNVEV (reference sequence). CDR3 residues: CASSLTSAWDTQYF. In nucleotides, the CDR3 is TGTGCCAGCAGTTTGACTAGCGCCTGGGATACGCAGTATTTT.

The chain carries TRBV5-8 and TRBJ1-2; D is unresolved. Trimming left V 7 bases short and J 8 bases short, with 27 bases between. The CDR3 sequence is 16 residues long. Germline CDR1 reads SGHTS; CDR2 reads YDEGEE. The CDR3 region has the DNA TGTGCCAGCTCCCGATACCTCGTACATCCTACTATGGGCTACACCTTC. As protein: CASSRYLVHPTMGYTF.

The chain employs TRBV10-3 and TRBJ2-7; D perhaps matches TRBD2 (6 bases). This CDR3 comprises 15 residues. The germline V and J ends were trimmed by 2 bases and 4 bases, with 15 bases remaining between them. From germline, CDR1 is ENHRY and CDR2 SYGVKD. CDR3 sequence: CAISEEGGVVYEQYF. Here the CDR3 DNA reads TGTGCCATCAGTGAGGAGGGAGGTGTGGTTTACGAGCAGTACTTC.